One TCR beta chain is described in this entry. What it binds is unknown. Mismatch with germline at one junction end may stem from a read error. Germline CDR1 SQVTM, CDR2 ANQGSEA. This CDR3 is 13 amino acids long. This entry belongs to a study of cytomegalovirus exposure and HLA in healthy donors. Study-wide points: About 87% or about 30% of the time was how often most TCR beta V segments were productive, according to an earlier analysis.

The PCR made use of 60 Vbeta and 13 Jbeta primers. TCRdb's copy holds only in-frame clones and misses some; the assay was immunoSEQ multiplex PCR. The sample yields 120,000 or so clones, 70% to 80% seen once. This receptor was identified in a woman aged 50 to 65 in good health and CMV-seropositive. The rearrangement uses TRBV29-1 and TRBJ2-3, with unresolved D. The sequenced sample consisted of PBMCs. This chain's CDR3 is CSGAVSITDTRYF. The CDR3 DNA sequence: TGCAGCGGGGCAGTCTCAATCACAGATACGCGGTATTTT.